This TCR beta chain was recorded in a study of Graves' ophthalmopathy and Graves' hyperthyroidism. Investigators amplified TCR beta CDR3 regions from RNA transcripts. Second-round multiplex PCR came after a first-round RT-PCR that employed HTBI primers. TCRdb reprocessed the multiplex PCR reads with MiXCR, giving one entry per CDR3 protein. Of roughly 480,000 distinct CDR3 sequences listed, over 13% are singletons. The CDR3 contains 15 residues. V was pared by 0 bases and J by 5 bases, with 13 bases between. From germline, CDR1 is LGHNT and CDR2 FRNRAP. Ten or more counts support this clonotype. The chain joins TRBV12-5 to TRBJ1-1, with D tentatively TRBD1 (5 bases). The TCR was taken from a woman younger than 45 with Graves' ophthalmopathy. The sample comprised blood. The CDR3 nucleotides are TGTGCTAGTGGTTTGGTAAGGGGAGTGGGGACTGAAGCTTTCTTT. It codes for CASGLVRGVGTEAFF. The variable domain in full, completed from reference TRBV12-5 and TRBJ1-1, reads DARVTQTPRHKVTEMGQEVTMRCQPILGHNTVFWYRQTMMQGLELLAYFRNRAPLDDSGMPKDRFSAEMPDATLATLKIQPSEPRDSAVYFCASGLVRGVGTEAFFGQGTRLTVV.